This T cell receptor beta chain was sequenced for a study of graft-versus-host responses after intestinal transplantation. In the study overall: Anti-thymocyte globulin served as induction for all recipients, who then took tacrolimus and steroids for three to four years. Findings and caveats of the study: Those patients showing graft-donor T cell macrochimerism displayed high graft-versus-host to host-versus-graft clonal ratios in allografts.

In regard to this clone: Its antigen is not known.

TCRdb's copy holds only in-frame clones and misses some; the assay was immunoSEQ multiplex PCR. Seen here are about 86,000 clones, 88% observed once, and the top ten hold more than 0.25%. Trimming took off 7 bases at V and 1 base at J, with 4 bases between the two ends. Germline V gene data show CDR1 as SQVTM and CDR2 as ANQGSEA. This CDR3 comprises 10 residues. The chain joins TRBV29-1 to TRBJ1-1, with D unclear. This material consisted of unstimulated CD4+ T cells sorted from spleen or lymph node cells, taken before transplant. This sequence originates from a human donor who was the organ donor for an intestinal transplant. The CDR3 here is CSGANTEAFF. CDR3 nucleotide sequence: TGCAGCGGAGCGAACACTGAAGCTTTCTTT.